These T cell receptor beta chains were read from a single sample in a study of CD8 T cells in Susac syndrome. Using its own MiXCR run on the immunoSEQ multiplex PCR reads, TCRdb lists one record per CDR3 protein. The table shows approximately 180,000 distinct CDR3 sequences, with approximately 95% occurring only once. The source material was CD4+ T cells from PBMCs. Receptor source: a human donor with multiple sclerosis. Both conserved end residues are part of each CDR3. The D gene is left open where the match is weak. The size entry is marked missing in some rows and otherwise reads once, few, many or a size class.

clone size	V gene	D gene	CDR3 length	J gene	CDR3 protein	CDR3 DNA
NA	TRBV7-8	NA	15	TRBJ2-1	CASSLLGLDHNEQFF	TGTGCCAGCAGCTTATTGGGATTGGACCACAATGAGCAGTTCTTC
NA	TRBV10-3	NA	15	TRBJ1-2	CAISAPPRGEHGYTF	TGTGCCATCAGTGCCCCTCCAAGGGGGGAACACGGCTACACCTTC
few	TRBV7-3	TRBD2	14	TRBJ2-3	CASSRTSGADTQYF	TGTGCCAGCAGCCGGACTAGCGGGGCAGATACGCAGTATTTT
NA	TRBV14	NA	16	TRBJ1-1	CASSQDRPGLGTEAFF	TGTGCCAGCAGCCAAGATCGGCCCGGGCTGGGTACTGAAGCTTTCTTT
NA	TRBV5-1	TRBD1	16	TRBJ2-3	CASHPTPGGLTDTQYF	TGCGCCAGCCACCCGACCCCAGGGGGCCTCACAGATACGCAGTATTTT
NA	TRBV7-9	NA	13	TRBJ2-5	CASSSGLPGTQYF	TGTGCCAGCAGCTCCGGACTCCCAGGCACCCAGTACTTC
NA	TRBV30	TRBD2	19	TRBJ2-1	CAWSGPPSGGAIPYNEQFF	TGTGCCTGGAGTGGTCCACCTAGCGGGGGGGCTATCCCCTACAATGAGCAGTTCTTC
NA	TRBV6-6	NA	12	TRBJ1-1	CASSYSHTEAFF	TGTGCCAGCAGTTACTCGCACACTGAAGCTTTCTTT
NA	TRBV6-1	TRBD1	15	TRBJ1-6	CASRPRTGLNSPLHF	TGTGCCAGCAGACCAAGGACAGGCCTAAATTCACCCCTCCACTTT
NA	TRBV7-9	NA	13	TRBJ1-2	CASSLEGSAGYTF	TGTGCCAGCAGCTTAGAGGGCTCTGCTGGCTACACCTTC
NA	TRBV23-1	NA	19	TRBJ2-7	CASSQGQGEGLAGCGEQYF	TGCGCCAGCAGTCAAGGACAGGGGGAAGGACTAGCGGGCTGCGGCGAGCAGTACTTC
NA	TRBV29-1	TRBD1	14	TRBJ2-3	CSAPPQGGTDTQYF	TGCAGCGCCCCCCCCCAGGGGGGCACAGATACGCAGTATTTT
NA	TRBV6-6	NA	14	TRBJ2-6	CASRLDSGANVLTF	TGTGCCAGCAGGCTGGACTCTGGGGCCAACGTCCTGACTTTC
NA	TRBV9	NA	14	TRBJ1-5	CASSAEPLGQPQHF	TGTGCCAGCAGCGCTGAACCCCTCGGGCAACCCCAGCATTTT
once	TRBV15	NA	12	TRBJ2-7	CATSREHYEQYF	TGTGCCACCAGCAGAGAGCACTACGAGCAGTACTTC
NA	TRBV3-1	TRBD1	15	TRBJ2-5	CASSQFTGGQETQYF	TGTGCCAGCAGCCAATTCACAGGGGGCCAAGAGACCCAGTACTTC
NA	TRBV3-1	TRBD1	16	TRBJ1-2	CASSPRPGTGNYGYTF	TGTGCCAGCAGCCCGCGTCCCGGGACAGGAAACTATGGCTACACCTTC
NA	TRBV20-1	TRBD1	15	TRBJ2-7	CSATTTGTAAYEQYF	TGCAGTGCTACTACTACCGGGACAGCAGCCTACGAGCAGTACTTC
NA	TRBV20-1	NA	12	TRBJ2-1	CSAPGWYNEQFF	TGCAGTGCTCCCGGTTGGTACAATGAGCAGTTCTTC
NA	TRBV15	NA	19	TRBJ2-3	CATSGSSTSAASSWDTQYF	TGTGCCACCAGCGGTTCTTCTACCTCGGCGGCTAGCTCGTGGGATACGCAGTATTTT
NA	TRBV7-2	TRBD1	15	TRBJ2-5	CASSLGQGHQETQYF	TGTGCCAGCAGCTTGGGACAGGGTCACCAAGAGACCCAGTACTTC
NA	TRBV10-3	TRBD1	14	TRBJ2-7	CAIRSTGVSGEQYF	TGTGCCATCAGATCTACAGGGGTTTCGGGCGAGCAGTACTTC
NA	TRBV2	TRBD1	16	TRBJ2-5	CASSPSGLTGEETQYF	TGTGCCAGCAGTCCCTCGGGTCTGACAGGGGAAGAGACCCAGTACTTC
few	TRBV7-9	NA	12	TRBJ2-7	CASSLAPYEQYF	TGTGCCAGCAGCTTAGCCCCCTACGAGCAGTACTTC
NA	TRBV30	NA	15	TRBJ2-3	CAWSVLGTSTDTQYF	TGTGCCTGGAGTGTACTTGGGACTAGCACAGATACGCAGTATTTT
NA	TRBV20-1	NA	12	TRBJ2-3	CSVAPAVDTQYF	TGCAGTGTAGCGCCGGCGGTAGATACGCAGTATTTT
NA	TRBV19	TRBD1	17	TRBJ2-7	CASRKGAGTGQSYEQYF	TGTGCCAGTAGAAAAGGCGCCGGGACAGGGCAATCCTACGAGCAGTACTTC
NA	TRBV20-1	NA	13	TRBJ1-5	CSASGRVNQPQHF	TGCAGTGCTAGCGGACGGGTCAATCAGCCCCAGCATTTT
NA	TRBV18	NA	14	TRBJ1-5	CASSPLHINQPQHF	TGTGCCAGCTCACCATTGCACATCAATCAGCCCCAGCATTTT
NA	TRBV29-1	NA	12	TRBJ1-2	CRVGDSNYGYTF	TGCCGCGTTGGCGACAGTAACTATGGCTACACCTTC
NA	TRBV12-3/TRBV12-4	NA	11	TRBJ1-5	CASSFHGPQHF	TGTGCCAGCAGTTTCCACGGGCCCCAGCATTTT
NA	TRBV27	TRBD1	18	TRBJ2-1	CASSLSLGSGTGGNEQFF	TGTGCCAGCAGTTTATCGTTAGGCTCCGGGACAGGGGGCAATGAGCAGTTCTTC
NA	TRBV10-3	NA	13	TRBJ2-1	CATGPPVYNEQFF	TGTGCCACGGGACCACCAGTATACAATGAGCAGTTCTTC
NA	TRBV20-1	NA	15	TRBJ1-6	CSARVLAGNNSPLHF	TGCAGTGCTAGAGTATTGGCTGGGAATAATTCACCCCTCCACTTT
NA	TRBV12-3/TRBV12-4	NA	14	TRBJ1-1	CASSLEASDTEAFF	TGTGCCAGCAGTTTGGAGGCCAGTGACACTGAAGCTTTCTTT
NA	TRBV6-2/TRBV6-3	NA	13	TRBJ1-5	CASSLQGRQPQHF	TGTGCCAGCAGCCTACAGGGCCGGCAGCCCCAGCATTTT
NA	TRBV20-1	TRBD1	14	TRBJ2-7	CSAVPLGQGQGQYF	TGCAGTGCTGTTCCCCTCGGACAGGGCCAAGGGCAGTACTTC
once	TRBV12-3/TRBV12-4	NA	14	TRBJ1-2	CASSLGQNNYGYTF	TGTGCCAGCAGTTTAGGGCAGAATAACTATGGCTACACCTTC